These 11 T cell receptor beta chains share one sample of origin, sequenced in a study of TIL therapy for anti-PD-1-resistant metastatic lung cancer. The time point was: pre-treatment sample, taken before nivolumab and TIL therapy. This was the immunoSEQ v3 assay. TCRdb's table, derived via immunoSEQ multiplex PCR, lists solely in-frame clones and lacks some. The sample has more than 12,000 clones; around 88% are singletons. Sequenced material: blood, taken at baseline. All receptors derive from a person between 25 and 79 years old with non-small cell lung cancer.

The rearrangement joins TRBV5-1 to TRBJ2-7; TRBD2 might be the D (6 bases). This CDR3 has 14 residues. Germline V gives CDR1 SGHRS, CDR2 YFSETQ. V lost 6 bases and J lost 2, with 15 bases in between. CDR3 residues: CASKPRDSTYEQYF. DNA for the CDR3: TGCGCCAGCAAACCCCGGGACTCAACCTACGAGCAGTACTTC.

J is TRBJ1-2 and V is TRBV4-2; D perhaps matches TRBD1 (5 bases). The CDR3 spans 15 residues. With 4 bases removed from V and 0 bases from J, the gap between germline ends came to 12 bases. Germline V gene lookup returns CDR1 LGHNA and CDR2 YNFKEQ. CDR3 sequence reads: CASSPPRVANYGYTF. The CDR3 coding sequence is TGTGCCAGCAGCCCCCCCAGGGTAGCTAACTATGGCTACACCTTC.

The chain links TRBV6-5 to TRBJ2-7; tentative D call: TRBD1 (6 bases). CDR1 is MNHEY and CDR2 is SVGAGI in the germline V gene. The V end was cut by 5 bases, the J end by 3 bases, with 11 bases between. The CDR3 has 13 residues. As DNA, the CDR3 is TGTGCCAGCAGTCAACAGGGCCACTACGAGCAGTACTTC. Its translation is CASSQQGHYEQYF.

This clone has a single count. The chain has TRBV5-4 and TRBJ2-7; 7 nucleotides agree with TRBD2. With V trimmed by 4 bases and J by 6 bases, 7 bases remained unmatched. Germline V gene data show CDR1 as SGHNT and CDR2 as YYREEE (reference sequence). The CDR3 extends over 13 amino acids. The CDR3 loop reads CASSLRGLPEQYV. The CDR3 DNA reads as TGTGCCAGCAGCCTTCGGGGACTACCCGAGCAGTACGTC.

This clone appeared once. V is TRBV6-5 and J is TRBJ1-6; D is ambiguous. This CDR3 has 15 amino acids. The V gene lost 5 bases and the J gene lost 9 bases, with 17 bases spanning the gap. CDR1 is MNHEY and CDR2 is SVGAGI in the germline V gene. The CDR3, as DNA: TGTGCCAGCAGTAAGGGCCCCATTTTACGTTCACCCCTCCACTTT. Translating it yields CASSKGPILRSPLHF.

The chain combines TRBV11-1 with TRBJ2-7; D not resolved. Germline V CDR1 and CDR2: SGHAT, FQDESV (reference sequence). There are 14 residues in the CDR3. Trimming took 3 bases from V and 6 from J, leaving 15 bases between them. The CDR3 DNA follows: TGTGCCAGCAGCTTTATGTGGGGTTCGGGCGAGCAGTACTTC. Residues: CASSFMWGSGEQYF.

V is TRBV18 and J is TRBJ2-5; D uncertain. CDR1 and CDR2 from the germline V gene are KGHSH and LQKENI. The CDR3 contains 12 residues. Trimming took 1 base from V and 1 from J, leaving 1 base between them. CDR3 DNA: TGTGCCAGCTCACCACGCCAAGAGACCCAGTACTTC. It is translated as CASSPRQETQYF.

The rearrangement uses TRBV19 and TRBJ1-2; D is ambiguous. The germline gives CDR1 LNHDA, CDR2 SQIVND (reference sequence). Trimming took 3 bases from V and 0 from J, leaving 14 bases between them. The CDR3 sequence is 16 residues long. CDR3 amino acids: CASSMSGGRTNYGYTF. The CDR3 DNA reads as TGTGCCAGTAGTATGTCGGGCGGCAGGACTAACTATGGCTACACCTTC. The full variable domain, with the rest looked up from reference TRBV19 and TRBJ1-2, is DGGITQSPKYLFRKEGQNVTLSCEQNLNHDAMYWYRQDPGQGLRLIYYSQIVNDFQKGDIAEGYSVSREKKESFPLTVTSAQKNPTAFYLCASSMSGGRTNYGYTFGSGTRLTVV.

The chain uses TRBV6-6 and TRBJ1-2; a possible D gene is TRBD1 (6 bases). The V and J ends lost 5 bases and 2 bases respectively, with 15 bases between them. The CDR3 is 15 residues long. Germline-derived CDR1 and CDR2 are MNHNY and SVGAGI (reference sequence). This chain's CDR3 is CASSDPLGTNYGYTF. CDR3 nucleotides: TGTGCCAGCAGTGACCCCCTAGGGACAAACTATGGCTACACCTTC.

DNA for the CDR3: TGTGCCAGCAGAACCGACAGGGCCCATAACTATGGCTACACCTTC. Translating it yields CASRTDRAHNYGYTF. The chain combines TRBV5-6 with TRBJ1-2, with 7 bases matching TRBD1. The CDR3 runs 15 residues. Germline V lookup: CDR1 SGHDT, CDR2 YYEEEE. The V and J ends lost 5 bases and 1 base, in that order; junction bases with no gene match: 8.

The chain's CDR3 is CASSLPDRSSYEQYF. DNA of the CDR3: TGTGCCAGCAGCTTACCCGACCGGAGCTCCTACGAGCAGTACTTC. The chain combines TRBV7-7 with TRBJ2-5, with D uncertain. The assigned J gene may be wrong: the sequence end matches TRBJ2-7 better. Looked up from germline, CDR1 is SSHAT and CDR2 is FNYEAQ (reference sequence). This CDR3 has 15 amino acids.